This T cell receptor beta chain was sequenced during a study of cytomegalovirus exposure and HLA in healthy donors. Study-wide background: Genetic ancestry analysis placed approximately 79% of the roughly 400 donors that were genotyped in the Caucasian-associated cluster. Study-level findings and limits: Reports indicated that the classifier achieved high specificity and sensitivity in diagnosing cytomegalovirus status. Among the CMV-associated chains, three were confirmed in vitro as specific for CMV antigens. TCR association rates varied by HLA locus in a later analysis, with DRB1 highest and HLA-C lowest.

V lost 8 bases to trimming and J lost 5 bases, with 15 bases between them. The CDR3 is 13 residues long. Germline V gene sequence: CDR1 MDHEN, CDR2 SYDVKM. PCR primers comprised 60 Vbeta and 13 Jbeta primers. The method was immunoSEQ multiplex PCR; TCRdb's version includes in-frame clones alone and lacks a portion of them. The profile covers 90,000 to 140,000 clones, with around four fifths appearing a single time and 1.3% taken by the ten largest. On this clone: What it binds is unknown.

The sequence was obtained from a man between 25 and 39 years old in good health and CMV-seronegative. J is TRBJ1-2 and V is TRBV28; D possibly corresponds to TRBD1 (6 bases). The sample taken for sequencing was PBMCs. The CDR3 loop is CASGNSGEYGYTF. The CDR3 nucleotides are TGTGCCAGCGGGAACTCAGGGGAGTATGGCTACACCTTC.